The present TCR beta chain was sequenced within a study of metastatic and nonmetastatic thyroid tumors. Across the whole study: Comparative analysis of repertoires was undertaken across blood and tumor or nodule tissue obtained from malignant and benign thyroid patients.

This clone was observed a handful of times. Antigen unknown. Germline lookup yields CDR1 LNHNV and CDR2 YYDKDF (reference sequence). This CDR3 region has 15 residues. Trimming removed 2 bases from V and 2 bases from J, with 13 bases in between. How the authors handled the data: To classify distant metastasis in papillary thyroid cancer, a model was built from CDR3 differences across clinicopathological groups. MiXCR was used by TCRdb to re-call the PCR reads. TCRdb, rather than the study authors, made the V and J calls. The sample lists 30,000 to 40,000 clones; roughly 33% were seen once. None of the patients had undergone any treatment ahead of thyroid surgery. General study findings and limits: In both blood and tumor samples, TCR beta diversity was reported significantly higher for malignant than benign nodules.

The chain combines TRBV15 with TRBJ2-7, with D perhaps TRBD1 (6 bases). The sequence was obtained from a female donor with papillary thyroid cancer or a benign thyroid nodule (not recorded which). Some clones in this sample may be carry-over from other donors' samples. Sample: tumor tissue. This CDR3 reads CATSRPRDTTYEQYF. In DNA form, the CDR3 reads TGTGCCACCAGCAGACCCCGGGACACAACCTACGAGCAGTACTTC.